This T cell receptor beta chain was identified in a study of cytomegalovirus exposure and HLA in healthy donors. Across the whole study: Of roughly 360 genotyped donors, roughly 81% grouped in the Caucasian-associated ancestry cluster.

Primers included in the PCR were 60 Vbeta and 13 Jbeta primers. Some clones are missing from TCRdb's copy, which holds only in-frame ones; the method was immunoSEQ multiplex PCR. The sample includes roughly 50,000 clones. CDR1 and CDR2 from the germline V gene are MNHEY and SMNVEV (reference sequence). This CDR3 has 13 amino acids. The ends were cut back, 5 bases at V and 7 bases at J, with 15 bases in the middle. Notes on the study in general: Later work found most CMV-associated TCR beta chains apparently HLA-restricted. With DRB1 most and HLA-C fewest, TCR association rates differed between HLA loci in a later analysis.

With respect to this clone: Its antigen is undetermined.

The TCR sequence derives from a female donor in good health and CMV-seronegative. Sequencing was carried out using PBMCs. The rearrangement uses TRBV27 and TRBJ2-7; D perhaps matches TRBD1 (6 bases). In nucleotides, the CDR3 is TGTGCCAGCAGTGGACAGACCTTATGGGAGCAGTACTTC. It codes for CASSGQTLWEQYF.